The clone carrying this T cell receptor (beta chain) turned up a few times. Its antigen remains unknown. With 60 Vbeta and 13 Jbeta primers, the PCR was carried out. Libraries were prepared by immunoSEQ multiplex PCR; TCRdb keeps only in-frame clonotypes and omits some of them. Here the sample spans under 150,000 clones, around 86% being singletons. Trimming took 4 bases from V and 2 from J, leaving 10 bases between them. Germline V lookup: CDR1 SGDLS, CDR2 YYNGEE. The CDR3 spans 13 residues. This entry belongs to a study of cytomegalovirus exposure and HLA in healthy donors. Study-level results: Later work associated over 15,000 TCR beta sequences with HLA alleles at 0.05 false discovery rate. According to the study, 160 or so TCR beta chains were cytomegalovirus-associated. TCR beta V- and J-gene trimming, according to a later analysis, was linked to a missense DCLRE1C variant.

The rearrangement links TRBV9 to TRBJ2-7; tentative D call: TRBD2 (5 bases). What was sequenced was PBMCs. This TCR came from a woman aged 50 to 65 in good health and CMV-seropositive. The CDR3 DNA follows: TGTGCCAGCAGCCCGGGATTCACCTACGAGCAGTACTTC. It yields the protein CASSPGFTYEQYF.